Listed here are 17 T cell receptor beta chains from one sample, sequenced in a study of early stage breast cancer tumors. Some clones are missing from TCRdb's copy, which holds only in-frame ones; the method was immunoSEQ multiplex PCR. The repertoire holds about 51,000 clones, roughly 78% seen once, with roughly 3% in the top ten. Sequences were obtained from blood. Receptor source: a person aged 35 to 50 with breast cancer.

V gene TRBV6-5 combines with J gene TRBJ2-2; D is undetermined. The CDR3 loop spans 13 amino acids. V was shortened by 8 bases and J by 1 base, with 8 bases between the two germline ends. Germline-derived CDR1 and CDR2 are MNHEY and SVGAGI. CDR3 residues: CASLDGNTGELFF. In nucleotides, the CDR3 is TGTGCCAGCCTGGACGGGAACACCGGGGAGCTGTTTTTT.

The chain recombines TRBV6-1 with TRBJ1-5; possible D gene TRBD1, 6 bases. V was shortened by 0 bases and J by 4 bases, with 16 bases between the two germline ends. The CDR3 has 17 residues. The V gene's germline CDR1 is MNHNS and CDR2 SASEGT. CDR3 sequence reads: CASSEAPGTRGNQPQHF. The DNA for the CDR3 is TGTGCCAGCAGTGAAGCGCCTGGGACGAGGGGGAATCAGCCCCAGCATTTT.

The chain is built from TRBV4-1 and TRBJ2-5, with 11 bases identical to TRBD2. With 0 bases clipped from V and 6 bases from J, the junction kept 3 bases outside the gene matches. Germline loops: CDR1 MGHRA, CDR2 YSYEKL. CDR3 length: 15 residues. This CDR3 reads CASSQDSGRVKTQYF. The DNA for the CDR3 is TGCGCCAGCAGCCAAGATAGCGGGAGGGTGAAGACCCAGTACTTC.

The CDR3 nucleotides read TGTGCCAGCAGTAGAGGTAGGGGGGCCAGCTCTGGGGCCAACGTCCTGACTTTC. It is translated as CASSRGRGASSGANVLTF. The chain couples TRBV27 to TRBJ2-6; D is possibly TRBD1 or TRBD2 (6 bases each). Germline V lookup: CDR1 MNHEY, CDR2 SMNVEV (reference sequence). The length of the CDR3 is 18 residues. Trimming removed 5 bases from V and 0 bases from J, with 17 bases in between.

V usage is TRBV7-9 and J usage is TRBJ2-2, with D tentatively TRBD1 (6 bases). The CDR3 length is 17 residues. In germline, CDR1 is SEHNR, CDR2 FQNEAQ (reference sequence). V was pared by 5 bases and J by 3 bases, with 19 bases between. For the CDR3, the DNA is TGTGCCAGCAGCGGAACCTTCAGGGACATGGACACCGGGGAGCTGTTTTTT. Translated, it gives CASSGTFRDMDTGELFF.

The chain employs TRBV2 and TRBJ2-1, with a possible D match to TRBD2 (5 bases). This CDR3 contains 15 residues. The germline CDR1 and CDR2 sequences are SNHLY and FYNNEI. Trimming removed 6 bases from V and 6 bases from J, with 18 bases in between. CDR3 amino acids: CASRILVTATNEQFF. In DNA form, the CDR3 reads TGTGCCAGCAGGATACTAGTCACCGCTACCAATGAGCAGTTCTTC.

This chain connects TRBV7-9 to TRBJ2-7, with D perhaps matching TRBD1 or TRBD2 (6 bases each). Per germline, CDR1 SEHNR and CDR2 FQNEAQ (reference sequence). This CDR3 has 13 residues. Trimming pared 11 bases from V and 7 bases from J, leaving 21 bases between. This chain's CDR3 is CAGGQTGVREQYF. As DNA, the CDR3 is TGTGCCGGAGGACAGACGGGGGTTCGGGAGCAGTACTTC.

The J gene is TRBJ2-7, the V gene TRBV7-2, with D uncertain. Between the trimmed V and J ends, which lost 5 bases and 6 bases, there was a span of 20 bases. The CDR3 length is 15 residues. Germline V gene sequence: CDR1 SGHTA, CDR2 FQGNSA. CDR3 loop: CASSLRPVLVCEQYF. CDR3 sequence (DNA): TGTGCCAGCAGCCTGCGACCCGTTCTGGTCTGCGAGCAGTACTTC.

This rearrangement joins TRBV2 to TRBJ1-1; D remains unclear. The CDR3 runs 11 residues. The germline V gene has CDR1 SNHLY and CDR2 FYNNEI. V lost 3 bases and J 11 bases, leaving 10 bases between the germline ends. CDR3 in DNA: TGTGCCAGCAGTGATGGTTCATATGCTTTCTTT. It is translated as CASSDGSYAFF.

This chain connects TRBV5-1 to TRBJ1-1, with D perhaps matching TRBD1 (5 bases). V shed 4 bases and J shed 0 bases, with 19 bases lying between them. Germline V lookup: CDR1 SGHRS, CDR2 YFSETQ. This CDR3 spans 17 amino acids. The CDR3 region has the DNA TGCGCCAGCAGCCGCGGGACTCCGACCTTCATGAACACTGAAGCTTTCTTT. Amino acids: CASSRGTPTFMNTEAFF.

This sequence joins TRBV1 and TRBJ2-7; the table's D call, TRBD2, has no DNA check behind it. TRBV1 is a listed pseudogene. The CDR3 loop spans 17 amino acids. In nucleotides, the CDR3 is TGCACCAGCAGCCAAGATGTATTTGGGGGGGTTTCCTACGAGCAGTACTTC. It specifies CTSSQDVFGGVSYEQYF.

The chain employs TRBV5-1 and TRBJ2-1, with TRBD1 identical over 10 bases. The germline V gene has CDR1 SGHRS and CDR2 YFSETQ. The CDR3 is made up of 15 amino acids. V lost 0 bases, J lost 8 bases, and 5 bases stayed unmatched. The CDR3 DNA reads as TGCGCCAGCAGCTTGGAAGGGACAGGGGATCATGAGCAGTTCTTC. Translation gives CASSLEGTGDHEQFF.

The gene calls are TRBV11-3 and TRBJ1-1; TRBD1 matches 8 bases. After removal of 6 bases from V and 5 bases from J, the junction contained 5 bases not matched to a gene. Germline-derived CDR1 and CDR2 are SGHNT and YENEEA. The CDR3 totals 13 residues. CDR3 region: CASSQTGDTEAFF. The DNA for the CDR3 is TGTGCCAGCAGTCAGACAGGGGATACTGAAGCTTTCTTT.

J is TRBJ2-1 and V is TRBV6-1; 9 nucleotides align to TRBD2. Germline V gives CDR1 MNHNS, CDR2 SASEGT. The trim removed 6 bases at V and 9 bases at J, leaving 6 bases unmatched. This CDR3 has 13 amino acids. Here the CDR3 reads CASRINSGSEQFF. The CDR3 DNA reads TGTGCCAGCAGAATCAATAGCGGGAGTGAGCAGTTCTTC.

The chain recombines TRBV19 with TRBJ2-7, with 7 bases matching TRBD2. Germline V CDR1 and CDR2: LNHDA, SQIVND (reference sequence). CDR3 length equals 13 residues. Trimming removed 3 bases from V and 5 bases from J; junction bases left unmatched: 4. In nucleotides, the CDR3 is TGTGCCAGTAGTATGGGACTACTCCACGAGCAGTACTTC. It yields the protein CASSMGLLHEQYF.

The chain links TRBV6-1 to TRBJ2-7; 7 bases map to TRBD1. V lost 5 bases to trimming and J lost 6 bases; unmatched junction nucleotides: 7. Germline V gives CDR1 MNHNS, CDR2 SASEGT. The CDR3 is 13 amino acids. CDR3 region: CASSLNRGAEQYF. The CDR3 DNA reads TGTGCCAGCAGTTTAAACAGGGGCGCCGAGCAGTACTTC.

The chain links TRBV30 to TRBJ1-1; possible D gene TRBD1, 6 bases. Germline assignment: CDR1 GTSNPN and CDR2 SVGIG (reference sequence). The CDR3 is made up of 16 amino acids. V shed 0 bases and J shed 4 bases, with 18 bases lying between them. CDR3 amino acids: CAWSVGAGVRGTEAFF. For the CDR3, the DNA is TGTGCCTGGAGTGTTGGGGCAGGGGTCCGGGGCACTGAAGCTTTCTTT.